These 26 T cell receptor beta chains came from one sample sequenced in a study of T-cell reconstitution after alpha-beta-depleted transplantation in children. This sample's TCRbeta library carried unique molecular identifier barcodes. TCRdb redid the calling of the PCR reads with MiXCR, one entry per CDR3 protein. The table lists around 500,000 distinct CDR3 sequences, around an eighth of them singletons. Sequenced here: PBMCs from the stem cell graft donor, sampled from the stem cell graft. These receptors were taken from a human donor who donated a stem cell graft to a child with combined immunodeficiency.

This clonotype was seen only a few times. The V gene is TRBV20-1, the J gene TRBJ2-7; D might be TRBD2 (5 bases). The CDR3 sequence is 14 residues long. The germline V gene has CDR1 DFQATT and CDR2 SNEGSKA (reference sequence). Between the trimmed V and J ends, which lost 0 bases and 9 bases, there was a span of 18 bases. Written as DNA, the CDR3 is TGCAGTGCTAGAGATCCGGGGAAAGTTTTCGGGCAGTACTTC. It is translated as CSARDPGKVFGQYF.

V usage is TRBV14 and J usage is TRBJ2-7; D unresolved. CDR1 SGHDN and CDR2 FVKESK come from the germline V gene. Between the trimmed V and J ends, which lost 5 bases and 3 bases, there was a span of 11 bases. The length of the CDR3 is 13 residues. The CDR3 here is CASSFSPFYEQYF. Here the CDR3 DNA reads TGTGCCAGCAGCTTTTCCCCCTTCTACGAGCAGTACTTC. The whole variable domain, filled in from reference TRBV14 and TRBJ2-7, reads EAGVTQFPSHSVIEKGQTVTLRCDPISGHDNLYWYRRVMGKEIKFLLHFVKESKQDESGMPNNRFLAERTGGTYSTLKVQPAELEDSGVYFCASSFSPFYEQYFGPGTRLTVT.

This chain uses TRBV6-5 with TRBJ2-4; D is uncertain. The CDR3 is made up of 12 amino acids. Per germline, CDR1 MNHEY and CDR2 SVGAGI. Trimming removed 0 bases at V and 15 bases at J, with 12 bases between. CDR3 bases: TGTGCCAGCAGTTACTCTGGTCCCCCTTTGTACTTC. It encodes CASSYSGPPLYF.

This clonotype has just a few counts. The chain recombines TRBV11-2 with TRBJ2-3, with TRBD2 as a possible D gene (5 bases). V was trimmed by 1 base and J by 1 base, leaving 15 bases between them. Germline lookup yields CDR1 SGHAT and CDR2 FQNNGV. CDR3 length: 17 residues. In DNA form, the CDR3 reads TGTGCCAGCAGCTTAGGGGTAGCGCCCTGGGGCACAGATACGCAGTATTTT. This encodes CASSLGVAPWGTDTQYF.

In its sample, this clonotype was seen a few times. This rearrangement joins TRBV30 to TRBJ1-1; the D gene is possibly TRBD1 (6 bases). Per the germline V gene, CDR1 is GTSNPN and CDR2 is SVGIG (reference sequence). This CDR3 is built from 16 residues. Trimming pared 7 bases from V and 5 bases from J, leaving 26 bases between. CDR3 DNA: TGTGCCTCATCATACTCTCCGGGACATGAAGGGACTGAAGCTTTCTTT. Its translation: CASSYSPGHEGTEAFF.

The CDR3 DNA is TGTGCGATGATACAGATTAGCAATCAGCCCCAGCATTTT. It encodes CAMIQISNQPQHF. This rearrangement joins TRBV7-3 to TRBJ1-5, with D hard to call. This CDR3 spans 13 amino acids. Germline CDR1 SGHTA, CDR2 FQGTGA.

In regard to this clonotype: A much larger clone differs by one base, so this may be a read error. The CDR3 DNA reads as TGCGCCAGTAGATTAGAGGACATAACAACTTACGAGCAGTACTTC. It yields the protein CASRLEDITTYEQYF. The V and J genes are TRBV4-3 and TRBJ2-7, with a weak D call TRBD1 (5 bases). V lost 9 bases, J lost 4 bases, and 22 bases lay in between. Germline V gene lookup returns CDR1 LGHNA and CDR2 YSLEER. This CDR3 is 15 amino acids long.

A few counts support this clonotype. The chain has TRBV6-2 or TRBV6-3 and TRBJ2-1; tentatively, D is TRBD2 (6 bases). Deletions cut 2 bases from V and 3 bases from J, with 14 bases between. The CDR3 has 16 residues. Germline V gives CDR1 MNHEY, CDR2 SVGEGT. The CDR3 loop reads CASSYPGLRGYNEQFF. In nucleotides, the CDR3 is TGTGCCAGCAGTTACCCGGGACTGCGGGGCTACAATGAGCAGTTCTTC.

This clonotype was recorded many times. The V gene is TRBV7-9, the J gene TRBJ2-7; perhaps TRBD1 as D (5 bases). Germline CDR1 and CDR2: SEHNR and FQNEAQ (reference sequence). This CDR3 is built from 15 residues. The V and J ends lost 2 bases and 0 bases respectively, with 11 bases between them. The chain's CDR3 is CASSLRGRDSYEQYF. The CDR3 bases are TGTGCCAGCAGCTTAAGGGGCAGGGACTCCTACGAGCAGTACTTC.

V usage is TRBV18 and J usage is TRBJ2-2; D perhaps matches TRBD2 (6 bases). This CDR3 is built from 16 residues. The V gene lost 6 bases and the J gene lost 4 bases, with 18 bases spanning the gap. The germline V gene has CDR1 KGHSH and CDR2 LQKENI. The CDR3 nucleotides are TGTGCCAGCTCGCCGCGGAGGCAGGGAGGCACCGGGGAGCTGTTTTTT. Residues: CASSPRRQGGTGELFF.

This clonotype has just a few counts. V is TRBV12-3 or TRBV12-4 and J is TRBJ2-2; D possibly uses TRBD1 or TRBD2 (5 bases each). Trimming left V 5 bases short and J 5 bases short, with 24 bases between. CDR3 length: 18 amino acids. CDR3 protein: CASSIVTLLGASTGELFF. CDR3 in DNA: TGTGCCAGCAGTATAGTAACCCTCCTCGGGGCCTCTACCGGGGAGCTGTTTTTT.

V gene TRBV6-5 combines with J gene TRBJ2-5; D call uncertain. Germline lookup yields CDR1 MNHEY and CDR2 SVGAGI. CDR3 length: 15 residues. Trimming stripped 2 bases from V and 5 bases from J, with 15 bases between. The CDR3 sequence is CASSYAVNRRETQYF. The CDR3 coding sequence is TGTGCCAGCAGTTACGCTGTCAACCGCCGGGAGACCCAGTACTTC.

The chain joins TRBV2 to TRBJ2-3; 8 positions agree with TRBD2. The CDR3 has 16 residues. Per germline, CDR1 SNHLY and CDR2 FYNNEI. Trimming at V came to 7 bases and at J to 0 bases, leaving 9 bases not matched to a gene. As DNA, the CDR3 is TGTGCCAGCAATTACGTACCGGGGGGGAGCACAGATACGCAGTATTTT. Translating it yields CASNYVPGGSTDTQYF.

The genes are TRBV7-9 and TRBJ1-1; D gene ambiguous. The CDR3 runs 14 residues. The germline V gene has CDR1 SEHNR and CDR2 FQNEAQ (reference sequence). Trimming removed 1 base from V and 5 bases from J, with 11 bases in between. Here the CDR3 DNA reads TGTGCCAGCAGCTTAGGGACCCTCGGGACTGAAGCTTTCTTT. The encoded protein is CASSLGTLGTEAFF.

This clonotype showed up many times. V usage is TRBV20-1 and J usage is TRBJ2-3; perhaps TRBD2 as D (6 bases). This CDR3 contains 13 residues. Germline CDR1 is DFQATT and CDR2 is SNEGSKA (reference sequence). CDR3 coding DNA: TGCAGCGGAGGGGCTAGCGGCACAGATACGCAGTATTTT. Translated: CSGGASGTDTQYF.

This clonotype was counted only a few times. The rearrangement joins TRBV5-1 to TRBJ2-7; possibly TRBD1 or TRBD2 for D (6 bases each). Germline CDR1 is SGHRS and CDR2 is YFSETQ. The CDR3 covers 15 residues. V lost 4 bases, J lost 2 bases, and 16 bases lay in between. The CDR3 DNA is TGCGCCAGCAGCCTCCTGGAGGGGGGCGCCTACGAGCAGTACTTC. This gives the protein CASSLLEGGAYEQYF.

This clonotype was picked up many times. The chain carries TRBV12-3 or TRBV12-4 and TRBJ2-1, with D tentatively TRBD1 or TRBD2 (5 bases each). This CDR3 has 14 residues. Trimming shortened V by 5 bases and J by 8 bases, and 16 bases separated the two germline ends. The CDR3 is CASSARDHRDEQFF. The CDR3 DNA reads as TGTGCCAGCAGTGCTAGGGACCATCGGGATGAGCAGTTCTTC.

The chain employs TRBV7-9 and TRBJ1-6; 9 bases are a match to TRBD1. Losses at the gene ends were 5 bases for V and 6 bases for J; bases not matched to a gene: 5. The CDR3 runs to 15 residues. CDR1 SEHNR and CDR2 FQNEAQ come from the germline V gene (reference sequence). The CDR3 here is CASSPRDRANSPLHF. As DNA, the CDR3 is TGTGCCAGCAGCCCTCGGGACAGGGCTAATTCACCCCTCCACTTT.

The chain joins TRBV6-1 to TRBJ2-7; D uncertain. The CDR3 runs 14 residues. V dropped 7 bases and J dropped 3 bases, with 16 bases sitting between them. Per germline, CDR1 MNHNS and CDR2 SASEGT. CDR3 amino acids: CASNLPYSYYEQYF. For the CDR3, the DNA is TGTGCCAGCAACCTCCCGTACAGCTACTACGAGCAGTACTTC.

In this sample, this clonotype turned up a few times. The chain couples TRBV15 to TRBJ2-7, with D possibly matching TRBD1 (5 bases). Between the trimmed V and J ends, which lost 8 bases and 0 bases, there was a span of 14 bases. The CDR3 is made up of 14 amino acids. Germline-derived CDR1 and CDR2 are LNHNV and YYDKDF (reference sequence). The DNA for the CDR3 is TGTGCCACCTCCTCAGCCAGGGCCTCCTACGAGCAGTACTTC. Protein: CATSSARASYEQYF.

The sample holds a few counts of this clonotype. The chain links TRBV7-6 to TRBJ2-7; TRBD2 is a possible D gene (5 bases). V was trimmed by 0 bases and J by 6 bases, leaving 18 bases between them. Germline CDR1 and CDR2: SGHVS and FNYEAQ. CDR3 length: 16 amino acids. This chain's CDR3 is CASSLARAVPFSEQYF. CDR3 nucleotides: TGTGCCAGCAGCTTAGCGCGGGCTGTACCCTTTTCCGAGCAGTACTTC.

This chain uses TRBV20-1 with TRBJ2-3; D is possibly TRBD2 (5 bases). V lost 4 bases and J lost 1, with 6 bases in between. CDR3 size: 12 residues. CDR1 and CDR2 from the germline V gene are DFQATT and SNEGSKA (reference sequence). For the CDR3, the DNA is TGCAGTGCTATAGCGCGCACAGATACGCAGTATTTT. Translation gives CSAIARTDTQYF.

Many counts were recorded for this clonotype. This chain connects TRBV28 to TRBJ1-2; D uncertain. Germline CDR1 reads MDHEN; CDR2 reads SYDVKM. The germline V and J ends were trimmed by 5 bases and 13 bases, with 17 bases remaining between them. CDR3 length equals 12 residues. The CDR3 protein is CASSLDHHGVTF. Here the CDR3 DNA reads TGTGCCAGCAGTCTGGACCATCATGGTGTCACCTTC.

This clonotype was seen repeatedly, ten times or more. The chain employs TRBV12-3 or TRBV12-4 and TRBJ2-7; a possible D gene is TRBD1 (6 bases). V shed 3 bases and J shed 3 bases, with 12 bases lying between them. There are 14 residues in the CDR3. This chain's CDR3 is CASSFGTLFYEQYF. CDR3 nucleotide sequence: TGTGCCAGCAGTTTCGGGACACTCTTCTACGAGCAGTACTTC.

A few counts support this clonotype. The genes are TRBV27 and TRBJ2-4; 10 nucleotides agree with TRBD2. The V and J ends lost 3 bases and 0 bases, in that order; junction bases with no gene match: 2. The CDR3 has 16 residues. Germline CDR1 reads MNHEY; CDR2 reads SMNVEV (reference sequence). The CDR3 region is CASSFSGRIAKNIQYF. The DNA of the CDR3 is TGTGCCAGCAGTTTTAGCGGGAGGATAGCCAAAAACATTCAGTACTTC.

This clonotype was seen ten or more times. The V call is TRBV5-5, the J call TRBJ2-1; weak D call: TRBD2 (6 bases). The CDR3 consists of 15 residues. Germline V gene sequence: CDR1 SGHKS, CDR2 YYEKEE (reference sequence). V dropped 2 bases and J dropped 4 bases, with 13 bases sitting between them. The chain's CDR3 is CASSFISGEYNEQFF. CDR3 DNA sequence: TGTGCCAGCAGCTTCATTAGCGGTGAATACAATGAGCAGTTCTTC.